These T cell receptor beta chains were read from a single sample in a study of shared clonotypes between healthy human individuals. Profiled with immunoSEQ multiplex PCR; TCRdb holds only in-frame clones, not every one. This table holds more than 850,000 clones, 75% to 85% found once. The sample was memory CD4+ T cells from PBMCs. The receptors originated from a man aged 18-30 years in good health. Some clones in this sample may be carry-over from other donors' samples. Each CDR3 is given with its conserved first and last residue. The order of the fields is clone size, D gene, V gene, J gene, CDR3 protein, CDR3 DNA. A D gene is named only where the DNA matches it firmly. Clone size is not always given. Where it is, it says once, few, many or a class for expanded clones.

abundance: .; d_gene: TRBD2; v_gene: TRBV28; j_gene: TRBJ2-1; CDR3aa: CASRSSGRRGRNEQFF; CDR3nt: TGTGCCAGCAGGTCTAGCGGGAGAAGAGGTAGGAATGAGCAGTTCTTC
abundance: .; d_gene: .; v_gene: TRBV20-1; j_gene: TRBJ2-3; CDR3aa: CSAQITDTQYF; CDR3nt: TGCAGTGCTCAGATCACAGATACGCAGTATTTT
abundance: few; d_gene: .; v_gene: TRBV15; j_gene: TRBJ1-5; CDR3aa: CATSAMRNQPQHF; CDR3nt: TGTGCCACCAGCGCGATGAGGAATCAGCCCCAGCATTTT
abundance: .; d_gene: .; v_gene: TRBV2; j_gene: TRBJ1-2; CDR3aa: CASSEEASPWGYTF; CDR3nt: TGTGCCAGCAGTGAAGAGGCCTCCCCGTGGGGCTACACCTTC
abundance: .; d_gene: TRBD2; v_gene: TRBV28; j_gene: TRBJ2-7; CDR3aa: CASSSPTLGGTEQYF; CDR3nt: TGTGCCAGCAGTTCACCTACCCTGGGAGGGACCGAGCAGTACTTC
abundance: .; d_gene: TRBD2; v_gene: TRBV5-4; j_gene: TRBJ2-1; CDR3aa: CASSLGGLAGAEQFF; CDR3nt: TGTGCCAGCAGCTTGGGCGGGCTAGCGGGAGCTGAGCAGTTCTTC
abundance: .; d_gene: TRBD2; v_gene: TRBV5-1; j_gene: TRBJ2-1; CDR3aa: CASSSTSGPYNEQFF; CDR3nt: TGCGCCAGCAGCTCCACTAGCGGACCCTACAATGAGCAGTTCTTC
abundance: .; d_gene: TRBD1; v_gene: TRBV7-8; j_gene: TRBJ2-3; CDR3aa: CASSPRDRGQVTDTQYF; CDR3nt: TGTGCCAGCAGCCCCCGGGACAGGGGGCAGGTAACAGATACGCAGTATTTT
abundance: .; d_gene: .; v_gene: TRBV28; j_gene: TRBJ1-2; CDR3aa: CASSFGVRGYTF; CDR3nt: TGTGCCAGCAGTTTCGGGGTTCGAGGCTACACCTTC
abundance: .; d_gene: .; v_gene: TRBV4-1; j_gene: TRBJ1-1; CDR3aa: CASSPEGRMNTEAFF; CDR3nt: TGCGCCAGCAGCCCCGAGGGGCGCATGAACACTGAAGCTTTCTTT
abundance: .; d_gene: .; v_gene: TRBV2; j_gene: TRBJ2-2; CDR3aa: CASSTGFKNTGELFF; CDR3nt: TGTGCCAGCAGCACAGGGTTTAAAAACACCGGGGAGCTGTTTTTT
abundance: .; d_gene: TRBD1; v_gene: TRBV5-1; j_gene: TRBJ1-1; CDR3aa: CASSFDRTGGANTEAFF; CDR3nt: TGCGCCAGCAGCTTTGATCGGACAGGGGGAGCGAACACTGAAGCTTTCTTT
abundance: many; d_gene: TRBD2; v_gene: TRBV28; j_gene: TRBJ2-1; CDR3aa: CAGGLAGGTYNEQFF; CDR3nt: TGTGCCGGGGGACTAGCGGGAGGCACCTACAATGAGCAGTTCTTC
abundance: .; d_gene: .; v_gene: TRBV18; j_gene: TRBJ2-7; CDR3aa: CASSPIGLPTYEQYF; CDR3nt: TGTGCCAGCTCACCAATTGGCCTCCCCACCTACGAGCAGTACTTC
abundance: few; d_gene: .; v_gene: TRBV18; j_gene: TRBJ2-4; CDR3aa: CASSPLQTSKNIQYF; CDR3nt: TGTGCCAGCTCACCACTGCAGACATCCAAAAACATTCAGTACTTC
abundance: few; d_gene: .; v_gene: TRBV5-4; j_gene: TRBJ2-7; CDR3aa: CASSGGSQYEQYF; CDR3nt: TGTGCCAGCTCGGGCGGATCCCAATACGAGCAGTACTTC
abundance: .; d_gene: TRBD1; v_gene: TRBV7-6; j_gene: TRBJ2-7; CDR3aa: CASSSGTGWSSYEQYF; CDR3nt: TGTGCCAGCAGCTCTGGGACAGGGTGGAGCTCCTACGAGCAGTACTTC
abundance: .; d_gene: .; v_gene: TRBV5-4; j_gene: TRBJ1-1; CDR3aa: CAGRGQTEAFF; CDR3nt: TGTGCCGGTCGAGGACAGACTGAAGCTTTCTTT
abundance: .; d_gene: .; v_gene: TRBV19; j_gene: TRBJ1-2; CDR3aa: CASSVRVDYGYTF; CDR3nt: TGTGCCAGTAGTGTGCGAGTGGACTATGGCTACACCTTC
abundance: .; d_gene: TRBD1; v_gene: TRBV2; j_gene: TRBJ1-1; CDR3aa: CASSEATDRDLLEAFF; CDR3nt: TGTGCCAGCAGTGAAGCAACGGACAGGGATTTGCTGGAAGCTTTCTTT
abundance: .; d_gene: .; v_gene: TRBV28; j_gene: TRBJ1-5; CDR3aa: CASSFAAYNQPQHF; CDR3nt: TGTGCCAGCAGTTTTGCGGCTTACAATCAGCCCCAGCATTTT
abundance: .; d_gene: .; v_gene: TRBV10-3; j_gene: TRBJ2-7; CDR3aa: CAISVVENYEQYF; CDR3nt: TGTGCCATCAGTGTAGTTGAAAACTACGAGCAGTACTTC
abundance: .; d_gene: TRBD2; v_gene: TRBV5-1; j_gene: TRBJ2-7; CDR3aa: CASSLEGLAGAYEQYF; CDR3nt: TGCGCCAGCAGCCTTGAGGGACTAGCGGGAGCTTACGAGCAGTACTTC
abundance: few; d_gene: .; v_gene: TRBV28; j_gene: TRBJ2-5; CDR3aa: CASRVPEETQYF; CDR3nt: TGTGCCAGCAGAGTCCCAGAGGAGACCCAGTACTTC
abundance: .; d_gene: TRBD1; v_gene: TRBV28; j_gene: TRBJ1-4; CDR3aa: CASRRQGGVEKLFF; CDR3nt: TGTGCCAGCAGACGACAGGGTGGGGTTGAAAAACTGTTTTTT